This record looks at one T cell receptor (beta chain) sequence and its context. This entry belongs to a study of blood T cells in healthy people across ages. A second PCR of 7 to 11 cycles used a sample-barcoded 5' primer and a J-beta primer mix. One entry per CDR3 protein results from TCRdb running MiXCR on the 5' RACE reads. Of around 700,000 distinct CDR3 sequences in the sample, 20% to 25% are singletons; the top ten hold around 9.2%. Germline V gene data show CDR1 as SGHTA and CDR2 as FQGNSA. This CDR3 has 13 amino acids. V was shortened by 3 bases and J by 6 bases, with 9 bases between the two germline ends. These data were also filed under a second study, of T cells of mothers and their children.

The V gene is TRBV7-2, the J gene TRBJ1-5; TRBD1 is a possible D gene (5 bases). The sequencing sample was made of blood. This sequence originates from a boy younger than 18 in good health. The CDR3 loop reads CASSLEGTQPQHF. CDR3 DNA sequence: TGTGCCAGCAGCTTGGAGGGGACTCAGCCCCAGCATTTT.